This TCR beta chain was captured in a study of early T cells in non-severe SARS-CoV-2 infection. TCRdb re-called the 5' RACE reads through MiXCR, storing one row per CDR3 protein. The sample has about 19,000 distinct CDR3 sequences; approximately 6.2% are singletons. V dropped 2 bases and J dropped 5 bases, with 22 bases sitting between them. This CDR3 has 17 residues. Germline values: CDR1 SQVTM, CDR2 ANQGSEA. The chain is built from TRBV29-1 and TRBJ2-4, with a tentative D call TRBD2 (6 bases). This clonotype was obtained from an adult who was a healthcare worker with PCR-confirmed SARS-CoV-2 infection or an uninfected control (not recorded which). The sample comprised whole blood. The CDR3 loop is CSVEKAIGGYGQNIQYF. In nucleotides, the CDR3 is TGCAGCGTTGAAAAGGCCATCGGGGGTTACGGACAAAACATTCAGTACTTC.